This T cell receptor (beta chain) was profiled in a study of prognosis after radiotherapy for stage I lung cancer. From genomic DNA, two-round multiplex PCR was used to amplify TCR beta CDR3. Round-one PCR had primers specific to each TRBV and TRBJ gene. TCRdb re-analysed the multiplex PCR reads in MiXCR, keeping a single row per CDR3 protein. This table has 51,000 or so distinct CDR3 sequences, 30% to 35% appearing once. A note on this clonotype: A much larger clone differs from this one at a single base, so this may be a read error.

The CDR3 is made up of 13 amino acids. The V gene lost 11 bases and the J gene lost 1 base, with 11 bases spanning the gap. The sample was PBMCs, taken before or after stereotactic body radiation therapy (not recorded which). The source is a donor aged 50 or older with non-small cell lung cancer. The chain uses TRBV12-3 or TRBV12-4 and TRBJ2-2; no clear D gene. CDR3 amino acids: CAGLSWNTGELFF. Here the CDR3 DNA reads TGTGCCGGGTTATCGTGGAACACCGGGGAGCTGTTTTTT.